The present TCR beta chain was sequenced within a study of T cells in localized non-small cell lung cancer. Profiled with immunoSEQ multiplex PCR; TCRdb holds only in-frame clones, not every one. The top ten hold over 3.5% of the sample, which has 7,700 or so clones, under 95% seen once. The CDR3 loop spans 18 amino acids. Trimming stripped 0 bases from V and 4 bases from J, with 21 bases between. The specimen was peripheral blood mononuclear cells, collected before any cancer treatment. This TCR came from a male donor at least 60 years old with stage II lung adenocarcinoma. The chain has TRBV6-7 and TRBJ1-2; D ambiguous. TRBV6-7 is identified as an open reading frame with a role that is uncertain. CDR3 region: CASSYSPGPDAPFYGYTF. CDR3 coding DNA: TGTGCCAGCAGTTACTCCCCTGGGCCGGACGCTCCCTTCTATGGCTACACCTTC.